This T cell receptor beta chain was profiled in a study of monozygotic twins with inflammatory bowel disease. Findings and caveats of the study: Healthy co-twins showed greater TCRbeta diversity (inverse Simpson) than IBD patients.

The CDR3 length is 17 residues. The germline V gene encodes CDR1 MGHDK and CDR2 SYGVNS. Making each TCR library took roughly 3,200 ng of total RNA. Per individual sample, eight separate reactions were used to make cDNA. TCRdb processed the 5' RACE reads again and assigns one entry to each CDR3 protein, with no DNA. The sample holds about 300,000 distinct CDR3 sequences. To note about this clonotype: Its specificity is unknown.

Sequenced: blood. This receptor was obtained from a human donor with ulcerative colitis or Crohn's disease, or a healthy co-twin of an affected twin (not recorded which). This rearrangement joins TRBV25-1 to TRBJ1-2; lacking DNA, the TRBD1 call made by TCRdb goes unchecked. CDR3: CASSDGPLDRRGHRYTF.